The clone carrying this TCR beta chain appeared many times. Diagnoses were established from clinical symptoms, serum thyroxine, TRAb, thyroid ultrasound and orbital computed tomography. Investigators amplified TCR beta CDR3 regions from RNA transcripts. A first-round RT-PCR used HTBI primers, followed by a second-round multiplex PCR. TCRdb re-derived calls from the multiplex PCR reads in MiXCR, one entry per CDR3 protein. The sample lists around 1.1 million distinct CDR3 sequences, 35% to 45% seen once, with 11% in the top ten. This entry comes from a study of Graves' ophthalmopathy and Graves' hyperthyroidism. Germline V lookup: CDR1 SGHRS, CDR2 YFSETQ. Losses at the gene ends were 4 bases for V and 4 bases for J; bases not matched to a gene: 3. The CDR3 is 16 residues long.

This chain joins TRBV5-1 and TRBJ2-6, with 12 bases fitting TRBD1. This TCR was sampled from an adult man with Graves' hyperthyroidism. The sequenced material came from peripheral blood or thyroid tissue (not recorded which). The DNA of the CDR3 is TGCGCCAGCAGCCGGGACAGGGGGCTGGGGGCCAACGTCCTGACTTTC. It translates to CASSRDRGLGANVLTF.